This TCR beta chain stems from a study of control samples from healthy donors and cancer patients. Clones were sequenced by immunoSEQ multiplex PCR, and TCRdb holds only the in-frame ones, with some missing. The sample lists about 190,000 clones, about 90% seen once, with about 1.7% in the top ten. The sample consisted of blood. This receptor was taken from a man aged 25-40 years in good health.

The CDR3 loop reads CASSPLTSGGINTGELFF. The CDR3 DNA follows: TGTGCCAGCAGCCCTCTGACTAGCGGGGGAATAAACACCGGGGAGCTGTTTTTT. The chain employs TRBV7-9 and TRBJ2-2; 12 bases line up with TRBD2. The CDR3 spans 18 residues. Germline CDR1 reads SEHNR; CDR2 reads FQNEAQ (reference sequence). V dropped 5 bases and J dropped 2; count of bases not matched to a gene: 9.